The present TCR beta chain was sequenced within a study of radiotherapy plus CTLA-4 blockade in lung cancer. Trimming cost V 4 bases and J 9 bases, with 23 bases left between them. In germline, CDR1 is SGHRS, CDR2 YFSETQ. This CDR3 has 15 amino acids. This table comes from immunoSEQ multiplex PCR, and its TCRdb copy is limited to in-frame clones, with some not included. The sample has around 45,000 clones, roughly 84% seen once; the top ten hold 7.8%. This rearrangement joins TRBV5-1 to TRBJ2-7, with D possibly matching TRBD2 (5 bases). Sequences were derived from peripheral blood, sampled from a patient treated with radiotherapy plus ipilimumab. This receptor was identified in a human donor with non-small cell lung cancer whose response to radiotherapy plus ipilimumab could not be evaluated. This CDR3 reads CASSPGGLTGTVQYF. The DNA of the CDR3 is TGCGCCAGCAGCCCAGGCGGACTCACTGGTACGGTGCAGTACTTC.